This T cell receptor beta chain was captured by sequencing in a study of beta chain features in type 1 diabetes. Study details: Under 140,000,000 sorted cells were examined across all samples. Broader study findings: Shortening of TCRB CDR3s, moderate but significant, appeared in all four CD4+ subsets of Type 1 diabetes patients.

Trimming removed 4 bases at V and 5 bases at J, with 11 bases between. The germline V gene encodes CDR1 SGHVS and CDR2 FQNEAQ. The CDR3 consists of 14 residues. There are a few counts of this clone. What it binds is unknown. Sequencing targeted expressed TCRB transcripts, as all isolated RNA had been reverse transcribed. Some clones are missing from TCRdb's copy, which holds only in-frame ones; the method was immunoSEQ multiplex PCR. The sample yields roughly 14,000 clones, approximately 60% seen once. Sequencing was done on a sample of stem cell memory CD4+ T cells from blood. The chain combines TRBV7-8 with TRBJ1-4, with D possibly TRBD1 on 5 matching bases. This receptor was obtained from a woman between 18 and 29 years old with type 1 diabetes. Here the CDR3 DNA reads TGTGCCAGCAGCTCGGGACTTATCAATGAAAAACTGTTTTTT. This encodes CASSSGLINEKLFF.